This T cell receptor (beta chain) was identified during a study of shared clonotypes between healthy human individuals. Germline values: CDR1 KGHSH, CDR2 LQKENI. Trimming cost V 3 bases and J 3 bases; bases outside gene matches: 6. CDR3 length: 17 residues. Profiling relied on immunoSEQ multiplex PCR, and the TCRdb table lists in-frame clones only, not all of them. The sample has about 510,000 clones, over 60% seen once; the top ten hold about an eighth. Donation came from healthy HIV-negative adults that had no recent acute infections or vaccinations. Each sample came from a Caucasian adult donor living in Nashville, Tennessee.

This TCR derives from a woman aged 40 to 50 in good health. Some clones in this sample may be carry-over from other donors' samples. The sample was PBMCs. The chain combines TRBV18 with TRBJ1-4, with TRBD1 identical over 11 bases. The CDR3 DNA reads TGTGCCAGCTCACCGCGGACAGGGGGCCGTTCTAATGAAAAACTGTTTTTT. Residues: CASSPRTGGRSNEKLFF.